The 13 T cell receptor beta chains listed next were all sequenced from one sample in a study of CD8 T cells in Susac syndrome. The RNA input was roughly 0.45 to 1 ug, and it was reverse transcribed with random hexamers. Using its own MiXCR run on the immunoSEQ multiplex PCR reads, TCRdb lists one record per CDR3 protein. The sample has 150,000 to 200,000 distinct CDR3 sequences, about 91% seen once. The sample comprised CD4+ T cells from PBMCs. These receptors were taken from a human donor in good health.

A single count supports this clonotype. The chain combines TRBV2 with TRBJ2-5; D remains unclear. V was cut by 0 bases and J by 2 bases, with 10 bases left in between. The germline V gene encodes CDR1 SNHLY and CDR2 FYNNEI. This CDR3 comprises 15 residues. The CDR3 DNA reads as TGTGCCAGCAGTGAAGCGCTTGGCTTGCAAGAGACCCAGTACTTC. As protein: CASSEALGLQETQYF.

V and J are TRBV10-3 and TRBJ2-7, with TRBD1 matching 9 bases. The germline CDR1 and CDR2 sequences are ENHRY and SYGVKD. This CDR3 region has 14 residues. Trimming removed 6 bases from V and 2 bases from J; junction bases left unmatched: 5. The CDR3 loop is CAISLGQGPYEQYF. CDR3 nucleotide sequence: TGTGCCATCAGCCTGGGACAGGGACCCTACGAGCAGTACTTC.

The chain is built from TRBV20-1 and TRBJ2-7; tentative D call: TRBD1 (6 bases). Germline values: CDR1 DFQATT, CDR2 SNEGSKA (reference sequence). Trimming cost V 4 bases and J 3 bases, with 10 bases left between them. This CDR3 spans 12 amino acids. As DNA, the CDR3 is TGCAGTGCTACGAAACAGGGCTACGAGCAGTACTTC. It codes for CSATKQGYEQYF.

The gene calls are TRBV30 and TRBJ2-3; D gene uncertain. There are 13 residues in the CDR3. Deletions cut 4 bases from V and 1 base from J, with 9 bases between. Germline CDR1 is GTSNPN and CDR2 is SVGIG (reference sequence). The CDR3 protein is CAWNPRGTDTQYF. The CDR3 nucleotides read TGTGCCTGGAATCCTCGGGGCACAGATACGCAGTATTTT.

This clonotype was picked up one time. This sequence joins TRBV7-9 and TRBJ2-5; D remains ambiguous. This CDR3 has 14 residues. Germline V gives CDR1 SEHNR, CDR2 FQNEAQ (reference sequence). Trimming stripped 1 base from V and 4 bases from J, with 10 bases between. The CDR3 is CASSLGTKGETQYF. The CDR3 DNA follows: TGTGCCAGCAGCTTAGGTACGAAGGGAGAGACCCAGTACTTC.

The V and J genes are TRBV9 and TRBJ2-5, with TRBD2 identical over 9 bases. This CDR3 region has 15 residues. Per germline, CDR1 SGDLS and CDR2 YYNGEE. V shed 2 bases and J 5 bases; nucleotides not matched to a gene: 7. This CDR3 is CASSVERGVRETQYF. The DNA for the CDR3 is TGTGCCAGCAGCGTCGAGCGGGGGGTTCGTGAGACCCAGTACTTC.

The rearrangement uses TRBV30 and TRBJ2-7; no reliable D call. Germline CDR1 is GTSNPN and CDR2 is SVGIG (reference sequence). The V end lost 1 base, the J end lost 6 bases, and 10 bases lay between the germline ends. CDR3 size: 12 residues. The CDR3 region has the DNA TGTGCCTGGAGTGCCGCCCGAACCGAGCAGTACTTC. This gives the protein CAWSAARTEQYF. The whole variable domain, filled in from reference TRBV30 and TRBJ2-7, reads SQTIHQWPATLVQPVGSPLSLECTVEGTSNPNLYWYRQAAGRGLQLLFYSVGIGQISSEVPQNLSASRPQDRQFILSSKKLLLSDSGFYLCAWSAARTEQYFGPGTRLTVT.

The chain couples TRBV20-1 to TRBJ1-2; 7 bases map to TRBD1. Germline V gene data show CDR1 as DFQATT and CDR2 as SNEGSKA (reference sequence). V lost 5 bases, J lost 0 bases, and 9 bases stayed unmatched. The CDR3 contains 15 residues. CDR3 amino acids: CSAPQPTGSNYGYTF. CDR3 bases: TGCAGTGCTCCCCAGCCGACAGGGTCTAACTATGGCTACACCTTC.

The chain uses TRBV5-1 and TRBJ1-1; D remains ambiguous. CDR3 length equals 16 residues. Between the trimmed V and J ends, which lost 5 bases and 1 base, there was a span of 18 bases. CDR1 and CDR2 (germline): SGHRS, YFSETQ. CDR3 DNA: TGCGCCAGCAGATATCTGAATGGGCCGGCGAACACTGAAGCTTTCTTT. Its protein product is CASRYLNGPANTEAFF. Together with reference TRBV5-1 and TRBJ1-1, the CDR3 gives the full variable domain: KAGVTQTPRYLIKTRGQQVTLSCSPISGHRSVSWYQQTPGQGLQFLFEYFSETQRNKGNFPGRFSGRQFSNSRSEMNVSTLELGDSALYLCASRYLNGPANTEAFFGQGTRLTVV.

The chain is built from TRBV7-6 and TRBJ1-1; D remains unclear. Germline CDR1 SGHVS, CDR2 FNYEAQ. Trimming pared 2 bases from V and 0 bases from J, leaving 7 bases between. CDR3 length: 14 residues. CDR3 region: CASSLSPVNTEAFF. The CDR3 region has the DNA TGTGCCAGCAGCTTAAGTCCTGTGAACACTGAAGCTTTCTTT.

CDR3: CASGLVPLTGELFF. DNA for the CDR3: TGTGCTAGTGGTTTGGTACCTTTGACCGGGGAGCTGTTTTTT. The chain joins TRBV12-5 to TRBJ2-2, with D unclear. The CDR3 loop spans 14 amino acids. Per the germline V gene, CDR1 is LGHNT and CDR2 is FRNRAP. V was pared by 0 bases and J by 5 bases, with 7 bases between.

The chain combines TRBV6-2 or TRBV6-3 with TRBJ1-1; D might be TRBD1 (6 bases). Germline CDR1 and CDR2: MNHEY and SVGEGT. This CDR3 has 14 residues. Trimming left V 2 bases short and J 4 bases short, with 11 bases between. The CDR3, as DNA: TGTGCCAGCAGTTACCACAGGGCCGGCACTGAAGCTTTCTTT. Protein product: CASSYHRAGTEAFF.

V usage is TRBV7-7 and J usage is TRBJ2-2; 7 bases agree with TRBD1. The CDR3 is 14 amino acids. Unmatched junction bases numbered 4, after V lost 7 bases and J lost 2 bases. The V gene's germline CDR1 is SSHAT and CDR2 FNYEAQ (reference sequence). The CDR3: CASTRTGNTGELFF. CDR3 DNA sequence: TGTGCCAGCACACGGACAGGAAACACCGGGGAGCTGTTTTTT.